Shown below are 14 T cell receptor beta chains from a single sample sequenced in a study of T cell responses to AZD1222 COVID-19 vaccine. The method was immunoSEQ multiplex PCR; TCRdb's version includes in-frame clones alone and lacks a portion of them. The table lists some 130,000 clones, over 80% of them singletons, with approximately 6.8% in the top ten. The source was peripheral blood, collected 28 days after the second AZD1222 dose. These receptors were collected from an adult who received the AZD1222 COVID-19 vaccine.

The V call is TRBV11-3, the J call TRBJ1-1, with D maybe TRBD1 (5 bases). Germline V gene sequence: CDR1 SGHNT, CDR2 YENEEA. Trimming took off 6 bases at V and 1 base at J, with 15 bases between the two ends. This CDR3 is 15 amino acids long. Written as DNA, the CDR3 is TGTGCCAGCAGGGGCCGCAGGGAGTGGAACACTGAAGCTTTCTTT. Its protein is CASRGRREWNTEAFF. Filled out from reference TRBV11-3 and TRBJ1-1, the complete variable domain reads EAGVVQSPRYKIIEKKQPVAFWCNPISGHNTLYWYLQNLGQGPELLIRYENEEAVDDSQLPKDRFSAERLKGVDSTLKIQPAELGDSAVYLCASRGRREWNTEAFFGQGTRLTVV.

The rearrangement links TRBV25-1 to TRBJ1-1; D is ambiguous. Germline V CDR1 and CDR2: MGHDK, SYGVNS. The CDR3 has 13 amino acids. V was pared by 6 bases and J by 3 bases, with 11 bases between. CDR3 nucleotide sequence: TGTGCCAGCAGGAGGCAGAGGGACACTGAAGCTTTCTTT. As protein: CASRRQRDTEAFF.

This sequence joins TRBV9 and TRBJ2-7; D gene uncertain. CDR1 is SGDLS, CDR2 YYNGEE, per germline. V dropped 0 bases and J dropped 3 bases, with 7 bases sitting between them. The CDR3 is 13 residues long. In DNA, the CDR3 is TGTGCCAGCAGCGTAGCTACAGACTACGAGCAGTACTTC. It specifies CASSVATDYEQYF.

CDR3 amino acids: CASSLGLLNTEAFF. In nucleotides, the CDR3 is TGTGCCAGCAGCCTGGGGCTGTTGAACACTGAAGCTTTCTTT. V gene TRBV7-9 combines with J gene TRBJ1-1; the D gene is possibly TRBD1 (5 bases). V was clipped by 5 bases and J by 0 bases, with 10 bases between them. Germline CDR1 is SEHNR and CDR2 is FQNEAQ (reference sequence). This CDR3 has 14 amino acids.

The chain has TRBV7-2 and TRBJ1-5; the D is unclear. Germline V CDR1 and CDR2: SGHTA, FQGNSA. The ends were cut back, 2 bases at V and 3 bases at J, with 11 bases in the middle. CDR3 length: 15 residues. CDR3 region: CASSLMEGNNQPQHF. As DNA, the CDR3 is TGTGCCAGCAGCTTAATGGAGGGCAACAATCAGCCCCAGCATTTT.

The V call is TRBV7-9, the J call TRBJ1-2, with D hard to call. The CDR3 runs to 15 residues. V dropped 5 bases and J dropped 2 bases, with 15 bases sitting between them. Germline CDR1 SEHNR, CDR2 FQNEAQ (reference sequence). CDR3 in amino acids: CASSPTTDSNYGYTF. The CDR3 DNA is TGTGCCAGCAGCCCTACTACAGATTCAAACTATGGCTACACCTTC.

The V gene is TRBV5-6, the J gene TRBJ1-1; no clear D gene. CDR1 and CDR2 (germline): SGHDT, YYEEEE. There are 12 residues in the CDR3. V was pared by 4 bases and J by 6 bases, with 10 bases between. The CDR3 is CASSTSWAEAFF. The CDR3 DNA follows: TGTGCCAGCAGCACGTCCTGGGCTGAAGCTTTCTTT.

V gene TRBV6-2 or TRBV6-3 combines with J gene TRBJ1-2, with D hard to call. This CDR3 has 16 residues. Looked up from germline, CDR1 is MNHEY and CDR2 is SVGEGT. V lost 7 bases and J lost 4, with 22 bases in between. Here the CDR3 reads CASNPNRATLSYGYTF. As DNA, the CDR3 is TGTGCCAGCAACCCCAATCGGGCCACGCTTTCCTATGGCTACACCTTC.

This chain joins TRBV25-1 and TRBJ2-3; D perhaps matches TRBD1 (5 bases). CDR1 is MGHDK, CDR2 SYGVNS, per germline. Trimming removed 3 bases at V and 2 bases at J, with 21 bases between. This CDR3 is 18 amino acids long. Here the CDR3 DNA reads TGTGCCAGCAGTGATGCGCCAGGGCCGCCCTCTTACACAGATACGCAGTATTTT. Translating gives CASSDAPGPPSYTDTQYF.

The V call is TRBV7-8, the J call TRBJ2-1, with TRBD2 matching over 7 bases. V shed 1 base, J shed 7 bases, and the junction held 7 bases outside the gene matches. Germline V gives CDR1 SGHVS, CDR2 FQNEAQ. This CDR3 is 15 amino acids long. For the CDR3, the DNA is TGTGCCAGCAGCTTAGGAAGCGGGGCGGGGAATGAGCAGTTCTTC. Translating gives CASSLGSGAGNEQFF.

The chain links TRBV19 to TRBJ2-2; the D is unclear. Between the trimmed V and J ends, which lost 3 bases and 1 base, there was a span of 12 bases. This CDR3 has 16 residues. Per germline, CDR1 LNHDA and CDR2 SQIVND (reference sequence). The CDR3: CASSILGLGNTGELFF. The CDR3 coding sequence is TGTGCCAGTAGTATCCTTGGGTTAGGGAACACCGGGGAGCTGTTTTTT.

This clone showed up just once. The rearrangement uses TRBV7-9 and TRBJ1-2, with D unclear. CDR1 is SEHNR and CDR2 is FQNEAQ in the germline V gene (reference sequence). The V end was cut by 1 base, the J end by 0 bases, with 9 bases between. The CDR3 is 15 amino acids. This chain's CDR3 is CASSLDKGANYGYTF. The DNA for the CDR3 is TGTGCCAGCAGCTTAGACAAAGGAGCTAACTATGGCTACACCTTC.

The gene calls are TRBV6-5 and TRBJ1-4; 8 positions match TRBD1. CDR1 and CDR2 from the germline V gene are MNHEY and SVGAGI. This CDR3 spans 15 amino acids. The junction had 6 bases not matched to a gene; V was cut back by 2 bases and J by 7 bases. Here the CDR3 reads CASSYIGTGGEKLFF. The CDR3 DNA follows: TGTGCCAGCAGTTACATCGGGACAGGTGGTGAAAAACTGTTTTTT.

This clone was detected only once. The chain recombines TRBV28 with TRBJ2-7; 8 nucleotides match TRBD1. This CDR3 has 18 amino acids. V dropped 3 bases and J dropped 6; count of bases not matched to a gene: 19. CDR1 and CDR2 (germline): MDHEN, SYDVKM. The CDR3 sequence: CASSFLWTGPLVGSEQYF. The CDR3 DNA reads TGTGCCAGCAGTTTCTTATGGACAGGGCCGCTTGTAGGGAGCGAGCAGTACTTC.